This T cell receptor beta chain is from a study of T cell repertoires in cytomegalovirus infection. TCRdb re-analysed the reads in MiXCR, keeping a single row per CDR3 protein. Of 600,000 to 700,000 distinct CDR3 sequences in the sample, about 30% were seen once. Concerning this clonotype: No antigen is known for it.

The CDR3 runs 15 residues. V trimming: 1 base; J trimming: 6 bases; junction bases outside the gene matches: 7. From germline, CDR1 is SGHTA and CDR2 FQGNSA. The sequencing here drew on cultured PBMCs, taken from culture after CMV antigen stimulation. The V gene is TRBV7-2, the J gene TRBJ2-5; 8 nucleotides agree with TRBD2. This receptor was identified in a human donor in good health (CMV status not recorded). Some clones in this sample may be carry-over from other donors' samples. CDR3 bases: TGTGCCAGCAGCTTAGGGAGCGGGAGCGGTAAGACCCAGTACTTC. Translated, it gives CASSLGSGSGKTQYF.